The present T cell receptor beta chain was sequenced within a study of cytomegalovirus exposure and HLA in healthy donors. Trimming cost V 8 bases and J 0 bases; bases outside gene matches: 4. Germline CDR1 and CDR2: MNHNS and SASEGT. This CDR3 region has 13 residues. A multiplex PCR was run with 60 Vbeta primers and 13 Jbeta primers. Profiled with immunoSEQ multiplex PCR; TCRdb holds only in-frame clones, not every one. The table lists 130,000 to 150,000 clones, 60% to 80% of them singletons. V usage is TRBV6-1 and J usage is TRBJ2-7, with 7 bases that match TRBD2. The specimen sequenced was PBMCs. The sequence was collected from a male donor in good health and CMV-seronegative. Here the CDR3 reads CASGGGNSYEQYF. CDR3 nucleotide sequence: TGTGCCAGCGGGGGGGGAAACTCCTACGAGCAGTACTTC.